Below, 7 T cell receptor beta chains from the same sample are listed, as sequenced in a study of blood T cell repertoires in COVID-19. The table came from immunoSEQ multiplex PCR; TCRdb's copy has only in-frame clones and leaves some out. The sample contains roughly 300,000 clones, roughly 90% of which appear only once. Sample: peripheral blood. The receptor source for this set is a woman in her twenties or thirties with COVID-19, enrolled during active disease.

The rearrangement joins TRBV27 to TRBJ2-4; D unclear. Germline-derived CDR1 and CDR2 are MNHEY and SMNVEV (reference sequence). Between the trimmed V and J ends, which lost 5 bases and 0 bases, there was a span of 14 bases. The CDR3 consists of 16 residues. Here the CDR3 reads CASSPRGGLAKNIQYF. In DNA, the CDR3 is TGTGCCAGCAGTCCCCGCGGCGGTTTAGCCAAAAACATTCAGTACTTC.

This clone was counted a few times. This chain joins TRBV6-5 and TRBJ1-6; TRBD1 might be the D (6 bases). V was clipped by 4 bases and J by 9 bases, with 16 bases between them. The germline CDR1 and CDR2 sequences are MNHEY and SVGAGI. CDR3 size: 15 residues. CDR3 in amino acids: CASSWSEGELSPLHF. CDR3 DNA sequence: TGTGCCAGCAGTTGGTCAGAGGGGGAACTTTCACCCCTCCACTTT.

This chain joins TRBV5-6 and TRBJ2-7, with D uncertain. This CDR3 contains 11 residues. V lost 1 base and J 6 bases, leaving 5 bases between the germline ends. Germline loops: CDR1 SGHDT, CDR2 YYEEEE. For the CDR3, the DNA is TGTGCCAGCAGCTTGTCTGTCGAGCAGTACTTC. Translation: CASSLSVEQYF.

The gene calls are TRBV6-5 and TRBJ2-2, with no clear D. This CDR3 spans 12 amino acids. From germline, CDR1 is MNHEY and CDR2 SVGAGI. Deletions cut 6 bases from V and 2 bases from J, with 4 bases between. CDR3 sequence: CASRLNTGELFF. CDR3 bases: TGTGCCAGCAGACTAAACACCGGGGAGCTGTTTTTT.

V usage is TRBV7-9 and J usage is TRBJ2-5; 9 positions match TRBD2. The CDR3 is 16 amino acids. The germline gives CDR1 SEHNR, CDR2 FQNEAQ (reference sequence). The trim removed 0 bases at V and 1 base at J, leaving 3 bases unmatched. The CDR3 coding sequence is TGTGCCAGCAGCTTAGCCGGAGCGGGGGGCCAAGAGACCCAGTACTTC. This codes for CASSLAGAGGQETQYF.

The chain combines TRBV27 with TRBJ2-1, with unresolved D. The CDR3 contains 11 residues. V gave up 5 bases and J gave up 7 bases, with 6 bases separating them. From germline, CDR1 is MNHEY and CDR2 SMNVEV (reference sequence). This chain's CDR3 is CASSALNEQFF. CDR3 sequence (DNA): TGTGCCAGCAGTGCGTTAAATGAGCAGTTCTTC.

The chain employs TRBV4-1 and TRBJ1-6, with no clear D. CDR1 and CDR2 (germline): MGHRA, YSYEKL. The CDR3 loop spans 13 amino acids. Between the trimmed V and J ends, which lost 0 bases and 10 bases, there was a span of 7 bases. The CDR3 sequence: CASSQERGSPLHF. CDR3 DNA sequence: TGCGCCAGCAGCCAAGAACGAGGATCACCCCTCCACTTT.